Presented here are 20 T cell receptor beta chains from one specimen sequenced in a study of response to subunit inactivated influenza vaccine. Each CDR3 protein is one row after TCRdb ran MiXCR on the RT-PCR reads. The sample contains 500,000 to 550,000 distinct CDR3 sequences, approximately 22% of which appear only once. The same sample was also used in a study of T cells expressing NK-cell markers. Per that paper: Production of TCR beta cDNA relied on 5'RACE template switching with UMIs.

The sequenced sample was CD4+ T cells sorted from PBMCs, obtained roughly 12 days after vaccination. The receptors derive from a man between 45 and 60 years old who received an inactivated influenza vaccine.

This clonotype has more than one count but fewer than ten. This chain connects TRBV4-2 to TRBJ2-7; D is unclear. The CDR3 runs 15 residues. Trimming took off 0 bases at V and 3 bases at J, with 12 bases between the two ends. Germline V gives CDR1 LGHNA, CDR2 YNFKEQ. The CDR3, as DNA: TGTGCCAGCAGCCAAGATTTAATGTCGATCTACGAGCAGTACTTC. Translation: CASSQDLMSIYEQYF.

This clonotype was picked up a small number of times. The CDR3 sequence: CASSLVGQGGGELFF. In DNA form, the CDR3 reads TGTGCCAGCAGCTTAGTCGGCCAAGGGGGCGGGGAGCTGTTTTTT. The V call is TRBV7-6, the J call TRBJ2-2, with D perhaps TRBD1 (6 bases). CDR3 size: 15 residues. Germline lookup yields CDR1 SGHVS and CDR2 FNYEAQ. Between the trimmed V and J ends, which lost 1 base and 7 bases, there was a span of 13 bases.

The chain joins TRBV24-1 to TRBJ2-1; a weak D match, TRBD1 (6 bases). The CDR3 is 12 amino acids. Germline values: CDR1 KGHDR, CDR2 SFDVKD. V dropped 12 bases and J dropped 4 bases, with 12 bases sitting between them. CDR3 loop: CADRFYYNEQFF. CDR3 nucleotides: TGTGCCGACAGGTTTTATTACAATGAGCAGTTCTTC.

This clonotype was seen many times. The V gene is TRBV12-3 or TRBV12-4, the J gene TRBJ2-7, with D possibly TRBD1 on 6 matching bases. V was shortened by 5 bases and J by 2 bases, with 13 bases between the two germline ends. This CDR3 is built from 14 residues. CDR3 sequence (DNA): TGTGCCAGCAGTCTGGGACACCAGACCTACGAGCAGTACTTC. Translated, it gives CASSLGHQTYEQYF.

This clonotype has a count of ten or more. The V and J genes are TRBV7-2 and TRBJ2-7, with 11 nucleotides matching TRBD1. The CDR3 has 14 amino acids. Germline CDR1 and CDR2: SGHTA and FQGNSA. The V segment lost 4 bases and the J segment 2 bases; nucleotides outside the gene matches: 1. The CDR3 DNA reads as TGTGCCAGCAGCTGGACAGGGGGCGCCTACGAGCAGTACTTC. It specifies CASSWTGGAYEQYF.

This clonotype was detected a few times. The chain combines TRBV28 with TRBJ2-1, with 8 bases that match TRBD2. This CDR3 has 13 residues. The ends lost 10 bases at V and 10 bases at J; junction bases unmatched: 12. CDR1 is MDHEN, CDR2 SYDVKM, per germline. Written as DNA, the CDR3 is TGTGCCACCGGAGCGGGAGTCCCTCAGGAGCAGTTCTTC. It encodes CATGAGVPQEQFF.

V is TRBV14 and J is TRBJ2-3, with TRBD2 matching 11 bases. After removal of 0 bases from V and 9 bases from J, the junction contained 8 bases not matched to a gene. Germline V CDR1 and CDR2: SGHDN, FVKESK. The CDR3 sequence is 16 residues long. The CDR3 coding sequence is TGTGCCAGCAGCCAAGATCAACTAGCGGGAGTGGTGACGCAGTATTTT. It is translated as CASSQDQLAGVVTQYF.

This clonotype has at least ten counts. V usage is TRBV29-1 and J usage is TRBJ2-1; D unresolved. CDR1 is SQVTM, CDR2 ANQGSEA, per germline. The CDR3 is 15 amino acids. Deletions cut 0 bases from V and 8 bases from J, with 17 bases between. CDR3 nucleotide sequence: TGCAGCGTTGAAGATCCTCGCCCGAACCGATATGAGCAGTTCTTC. As protein: CSVEDPRPNRYEQFF.

There are a few counts of this clonotype. The CDR3 DNA reads as TGCGCCAGCAGCCTCGGACTAGCGGGGCCCCAAGAGACCCAGTACTTC. Translating it yields CASSLGLAGPQETQYF. The chain carries TRBV5-1 and TRBJ2-5; 12 bases are shared with TRBD2. V trimming: 4 bases; J trimming: 1 base; junction bases outside the gene matches: 5. The CDR3 contains 16 residues. Germline V gene data show CDR1 as SGHRS and CDR2 as YFSETQ.

The gene calls are TRBV12-3 or TRBV12-4 and TRBJ2-7; perhaps TRBD1 as D (6 bases). V gave up 6 bases and J gave up 5 bases, with 11 bases separating them. The CDR3 is 12 residues long. The chain's CDR3 is CASSLGQHEQYF. The CDR3 coding sequence is TGTGCCAGCAGCCTTGGACAGCACGAGCAGTACTTC.

In this sample, this clonotype turned up many times. The chain recombines TRBV11-2 with TRBJ2-3; the D gene is possibly TRBD1 (6 bases). The CDR3 runs 14 residues. Germline CDR1 is SGHAT and CDR2 is FQNNGV. The V and J ends lost 3 bases and 3 bases respectively, with 10 bases between them. The CDR3 reads CASSFKGQTDTQYF. CDR3 DNA: TGTGCCAGCAGCTTTAAAGGACAGACAGATACGCAGTATTTT.

The J gene is TRBJ2-5, the V gene TRBV20-1; 9 bases map to TRBD2. Germline trimming cut 4 bases from V and 2 bases from J; bases unmatched to any gene: 8. The CDR3 length is 15 residues. Germline CDR1 and CDR2: DFQATT and SNEGSKA (reference sequence). CDR3 nucleotides: TGCAGTGCTAACGGACTAGCGAGTTGGCAAGAGACCCAGTACTTC. Protein: CSANGLASWQETQYF.

This clonotype has only a few counts. The genes are TRBV5-1 and TRBJ2-1; the D gene is possibly TRBD1 (5 bases). CDR1 SGHRS and CDR2 YFSETQ come from the germline V gene. The V gene lost 0 bases and the J gene lost 7 bases, with 11 bases spanning the gap. This CDR3 region has 14 residues. The CDR3 is CASSLAQQANEQFF. For the CDR3, the DNA is TGCGCCAGCAGCTTGGCGCAACAGGCTAATGAGCAGTTCTTC.

The sample holds a few counts of this clonotype. The chain recombines TRBV28 with TRBJ2-1; 7 positions match TRBD2. Germline V lookup: CDR1 MDHEN, CDR2 SYDVKM. The CDR3 spans 12 residues. Losses at the gene ends were 7 bases for V and 12 bases for J; bases not matched to a gene: 9. This CDR3 reads CASTPSGGRQFF. CDR3 nucleotides: TGTGCCAGCACTCCCTCGGGGGGACGGCAGTTCTTC. Using reference TRBV28 and TRBJ2-1 for the parts outside the CDR3, the full variable domain is DVKVTQSSRYLVKRTGEKVFLECVQDMDHENMFWYRQDPGLGLRLIYFSYDVKMKEKGDIPEGYSVSREKKERFSLILESASTNQTSMYLCASTPSGGRQFFGPGTRLTVL.

This clonotype was seen a handful of times. V gene TRBV11-2 combines with J gene TRBJ2-2; D is possibly TRBD2 (6 bases). The CDR3 loop spans 18 amino acids. Germline V lookup: CDR1 SGHAT, CDR2 FQNNGV. V was clipped by 3 bases and J by 3 bases, with 20 bases between them. CDR3 in amino acids: CASSFKFVGLTYTGELFF. CDR3 nucleotides: TGTGCCAGCAGCTTCAAGTTCGTGGGACTTACCTACACCGGGGAGCTGTTTTTT. Together with reference TRBV11-2 and TRBJ2-2, the CDR3 gives the full variable domain: EAGVAQSPRYKIIEKRQSVAFWCNPISGHATLYWYQQILGQGPKLLIQFQNNGVVDDSQLPKDRFSAERLKGVDSTLKIQPAKLEDSAVYLCASSFKFVGLTYTGELFFGEGSRLTVL.

The rearrangement uses TRBV6-1 and TRBJ2-7, with 8 bases fitting TRBD1. CDR1 and CDR2 from the germline V gene are MNHNS and SASEGT. V trimming: 6 bases; J trimming: 2 bases; junction bases outside the gene matches: 6. The CDR3 totals 14 residues. Written as DNA, the CDR3 is TGTGCCAGCAGGAGGACAGGGACAACCTACGAGCAGTACTTC. Its translation: CASRRTGTTYEQYF.

The DNA for the CDR3 is TGTGCCAGCAGGTATACCGGGGACCTTGGGACCCAGTACTTC. This sequence encodes CASRYTGDLGTQYF. The chain recombines TRBV5-6 with TRBJ2-5, with D perhaps assigned TRBD1 or TRBD2 (5 bases each). Trimming pared 5 bases from V and 7 bases from J, leaving 18 bases between. The CDR3 is 14 amino acids. In germline, CDR1 is SGHDT, CDR2 YYEEEE.

In its sample, this clonotype was seen a few times. The chain links TRBV12-3 or TRBV12-4 to TRBJ1-4; possible D gene TRBD1, 5 bases. V gave up 7 bases and J gave up 8 bases, with 14 bases separating them. CDR3 length: 13 residues. The CDR3 region has the DNA TGTGCCAGCACCATGGCAGGGAACGAAAAACTGTTTTTT. Residues: CASTMAGNEKLFF.

This rearrangement joins TRBV7-8 to TRBJ2-7, with a weak D call TRBD2 (5 bases). Trimming took off 4 bases at V and 0 bases at J, with 10 bases between the two ends. The CDR3 runs to 14 residues. Germline V gene lookup returns CDR1 SGHVS and CDR2 FQNEAQ. The CDR3 is CASSSDWNSYEQYF. The CDR3 bases are TGTGCCAGCAGCTCGGACTGGAACTCCTACGAGCAGTACTTC.

CDR3 nucleotides: TGTGCCAGCAGCCAAGCCCCGGGACTAGCGGCCTACGAGCAGTACTTC. It yields the protein CASSQAPGLAAYEQYF. The chain couples TRBV14 to TRBJ2-7; 11 bases line up with TRBD2. The CDR3 has 16 residues. CDR1 SGHDN and CDR2 FVKESK come from the germline V gene. Trimming cost V 1 base and J 2 bases; bases outside gene matches: 4.